The 30 T cell receptor beta chains reported below all come from one sample, sequenced in a study of glioma-infiltrating T cells after dendritic cell vaccination. Documented time point: after dendritic cell vaccination, including at tumor progression/relapse. Clones were read by immunoSEQ multiplex PCR, and TCRdb kept only the in-frame ones, dropping some. The repertoire holds 85,000 or so clones, 85% seen once, with around 8% in the top ten. Sequencing was performed on blood, taken after dendritic cell vaccination. The receptors here all came from a human donor with glioblastoma.

V is TRBV19 and J is TRBJ2-1; tentative D call: TRBD1 (5 bases). Looked up from germline, CDR1 is LNHDA and CDR2 is SQIVND (reference sequence). The germline V and J ends were trimmed by 5 bases and 0 bases, with 11 bases remaining between them. The CDR3 runs 15 residues. The CDR3 is CASSLLGVSYNEQFF. Written as DNA, the CDR3 is TGTGCCAGTAGTTTATTAGGGGTCTCCTACAATGAGCAGTTCTTC.

The gene calls are TRBV27 and TRBJ1-1; TRBD1 matches at 8 bases. Germline CDR1 reads MNHEY; CDR2 reads SMNVEV (reference sequence). The CDR3 loop spans 15 amino acids. V gave up 3 bases and J gave up 4 bases; unmatched junction bases: 7. The CDR3 region is CASSFSQGAGTEAFF. In DNA, the CDR3 is TGTGCCAGCAGTTTCTCCCAGGGGGCTGGCACTGAAGCTTTCTTT.

The gene calls are TRBV28 and TRBJ2-1, with a possible D match to TRBD2 (6 bases). The ends were cut back, 2 bases at V and 0 bases at J, with 11 bases in the middle. Germline CDR1 reads MDHEN; CDR2 reads SYDVKM. The CDR3 is 16 residues long. The CDR3 DNA reads TGTGCCAGCAGTTTAGGCGGGGTGAGCTCCTACAATGAGCAGTTCTTC. Translating gives CASSLGGVSSYNEQFF.

This chain joins TRBV15 and TRBJ2-7, with 10 bases fitting TRBD1. Germline values: CDR1 LNHNV, CDR2 YYDKDF (reference sequence). The junction had 3 bases not matched to a gene; V was cut back by 0 bases and J by 4 bases. CDR3 length: 15 amino acids. CDR3 nucleotides: TGTGCCACCAGCAGAGAGCGACAGGGGGCTTACGAGCAGTACTTC. It translates to CATSRERQGAYEQYF.

The rearrangement links TRBV6-6 to TRBJ1-1, with D tentatively TRBD1 (5 bases). CDR1 is MNHNY, CDR2 SVGAGI, per germline (reference sequence). The CDR3 contains 16 residues. Trimming took 2 bases from V and 3 from J, leaving 16 bases between them. The CDR3 reads CASSYGSGVRDTEAFF. Here the CDR3 DNA reads TGTGCCAGCAGTTACGGGTCGGGGGTTCGGGACACTGAAGCTTTCTTT.

This clone was counted a single time. The V gene is TRBV7-5, the J gene TRBJ1-5; the table assigns TRBD1, which was not confirmed against the DNA. TRBV7-5 is classified as a pseudogene. The CDR3 sequence is 15 residues long. CDR3 DNA: TGTGTCAGAAGCTTACACAGGGCATACAATCAGCCCCAGCATTTT. This encodes CVRSLHRAYNQPQHF.

Note on this clone: Different DNA sequences within this sample yield the same CDR3. The chain recombines TRBV28 with TRBJ1-2; D unclear. CDR1 is MDHEN and CDR2 is SYDVKM in the germline V gene. V was clipped by 1 base and J by 3 bases, with 9 bases between them. There are 14 residues in the CDR3. CDR3 loop: CASSLSLSDYGYTF. CDR3 in DNA: TGTGCCAGCAGTTTATCCTTGTCAGACTATGGCTACACCTTC.

The chain carries TRBV6-5 and TRBJ1-5; D may be TRBD1 (6 bases). The V and J ends lost 4 bases and 0 bases respectively, with 10 bases between them. CDR3 length equals 15 residues. The germline CDR1 and CDR2 sequences are MNHEY and SVGAGI. This chain's CDR3 is CASSSDSLSNQPQHF. Written as DNA, the CDR3 is TGTGCCAGCAGTTCGGACAGCCTTAGCAATCAGCCCCAGCATTTT.

The gene calls are TRBV27 and TRBJ2-1; TRBD1 matches 12 bases. Germline V gene sequence: CDR1 MNHEY, CDR2 SMNVEV (reference sequence). Germline trimming cut 2 bases from V and 9 bases from J; bases unmatched to any gene: 5. The CDR3 is 15 residues long. The DNA for the CDR3 is TGTGCCAGCAGTTTAGTCCCGGGACAGGGGGCTGAGCAGTTCTTC. This sequence encodes CASSLVPGQGAEQFF.

This clone was observed a few times. The chain has TRBV7-2 and TRBJ2-1; a possible D gene is TRBD1 (6 bases). Trimming shortened V by 5 bases and J by 2 bases, and 10 bases separated the two germline ends. CDR3 length: 14 residues. The germline V gene has CDR1 SGHTA and CDR2 FQGNSA. This CDR3 is CASSPGHTYNEQFF. The CDR3 bases are TGTGCCAGCAGCCCGGGACATACCTACAATGAGCAGTTCTTC.

The chain is built from TRBV27 and TRBJ2-7; tentatively, D is TRBD2 (6 bases). Looked up from germline, CDR1 is MNHEY and CDR2 is SMNVEV (reference sequence). The CDR3 contains 16 residues. V dropped 1 base and J dropped 0 bases, with 13 bases sitting between them. The CDR3 here is CASSLYPGLSSYEQYF. The CDR3 nucleotides are TGTGCCAGCAGTTTATATCCGGGACTGAGCTCCTACGAGCAGTACTTC.

This chain connects TRBV28 to TRBJ1-2, with D perhaps matching TRBD1 (6 bases). Looked up from germline, CDR1 is MDHEN and CDR2 is SYDVKM. The CDR3 has 13 amino acids. The germline V and J ends were trimmed by 6 bases and 2 bases, with 10 bases remaining between them. The CDR3 DNA reads as TGTGCCAGCAGCTCCGGGACAAACTATGGCTACACCTTC. Translation gives CASSSGTNYGYTF.

The V and J genes are TRBV29-1 and TRBJ2-7, with 11 bases aligning to TRBD1. This CDR3 spans 18 amino acids. Germline CDR1 SQVTM, CDR2 ANQGSEA. The ends lost 3 bases at V and 4 bases at J; junction bases unmatched: 17. CDR3 DNA: TGCAGCGTTGACTTGACGGTTCCGGGACAGGGGGGAAAATACGAGCAGTACTTC. It translates to CSVDLTVPGQGGKYEQYF.

This chain uses TRBV4-1 with TRBJ2-2, with TRBD2 identical over 7 bases. The J segment lost 3 bases and the V segment lost 1 base, leaving 2 bases of the junction unmatched. This CDR3 is 15 amino acids long. The germline CDR1 and CDR2 sequences are MGHRA and YSYEKL. The CDR3 DNA reads as TGCGCCAGCAGCCAAGCCAGCGGGGACACCGGGGAGCTGTTTTTT. This gives the protein CASSQASGDTGELFF.

This chain connects TRBV9 to TRBJ2-7; TRBD2 matches at 10 bases. V was clipped by 7 bases and J by 4 bases; unmatched bases: 11. This CDR3 spans 15 amino acids. Germline CDR1 SGDLS, CDR2 YYNGEE. The chain's CDR3 is CASSQTAGGPYEQYF. The CDR3 nucleotides are TGTGCCAGCTCCCAAACAGCGGGAGGGCCTTACGAGCAGTACTTC.

The rearrangement links TRBV18 to TRBJ1-2, with TRBD1 matching 12 bases. With V trimmed by 3 bases and J by 6 bases, 5 bases remained unmatched. The CDR3 covers 15 residues. CDR1 and CDR2 from the germline V gene are KGHSH and LQKENI. The CDR3 DNA follows: TGTGCCAGCTCACCTGGGACAGGGGGCGAGAATGGCTACACCTTC. It translates to CASSPGTGGENGYTF.

The J gene is TRBJ2-5, the V gene TRBV7-6; TRBD1 agrees at 9 bases. Gene TRBJ2-7 matches the end of the DNA better, so the J call may be wrong. The CDR3 covers 17 residues. Germline V gene lookup returns CDR1 SGHVS and CDR2 FNYEAQ. The CDR3 region is CASSLLLPGQGTYEQYF. The CDR3 nucleotides read TGTGCCAGCAGCTTACTATTACCGGGACAGGGAACCTACGAGCAGTACTTC.

The chain is built from TRBV15 and TRBJ2-7; weak D call: TRBD1 (6 bases). The germline CDR1 and CDR2 sequences are LNHNV and YYDKDF (reference sequence). The CDR3 runs 14 residues. With 1 base removed from V and 2 bases from J, the gap between germline ends came to 9 bases. CDR3 nucleotides: TGTGCCACCAGCAGAGTACGGACAGCCTACGAGCAGTACTTC. Residues: CATSRVRTAYEQYF.

The rearrangement links TRBV9 to TRBJ1-2; D is unclear. The V gene lost 0 bases and the J gene lost 4 bases, with 7 bases spanning the gap. The germline gives CDR1 SGDLS, CDR2 YYNGEE. The CDR3 has 13 residues. The CDR3 DNA follows: TGTGCCAGCAGCGTAGCACCAGGCTATGGCTACACCTTC. Its protein product is CASSVAPGYGYTF.

This clone was detected many times. The chain couples TRBV4-3 to TRBJ1-2, with D possibly TRBD1 on 6 matching bases. CDR3 length: 14 amino acids. Trimming pared 2 bases from V and 7 bases from J, leaving 14 bases between. The germline gives CDR1 LGHNA, CDR2 YSLEER. CDR3 in DNA: TGCGCCAGCAGCCAAAACTGGGACATAAGTGGCTACACCTTC. Its protein is CASSQNWDISGYTF.

V usage is TRBV2 and J usage is TRBJ2-5; possible D gene TRBD1, 5 bases. Between the trimmed V and J ends, which lost 0 bases and 5 bases, there was a span of 16 bases. Germline V gene data show CDR1 as SNHLY and CDR2 as FYNNEI. There are 16 residues in the CDR3. CDR3 loop: CASSEALQELRETQYF. The CDR3 bases are TGTGCCAGCAGTGAAGCACTACAGGAACTCCGGGAGACCCAGTACTTC.

This rearrangement joins TRBV9 to TRBJ2-5; the match to TRBD2 covers 11 bases. This CDR3 region has 15 residues. Trimming at V came to 3 bases and at J to 1 base, leaving 2 bases not matched to a gene. Germline loops: CDR1 SGDLS, CDR2 YYNGEE. As DNA, the CDR3 is TGTGCCAGCAGCGGGACTAGCGGGTTCCAAGAGACCCAGTACTTC. The encoded protein is CASSGTSGFQETQYF.

This clone was observed a handful of times. Other DNA sequences in this specimen translate into the identical CDR3. The chain combines TRBV2 with TRBJ2-7; 11 nucleotides agree with TRBD1. Germline CDR1 reads SNHLY; CDR2 reads FYNNEI. CDR3 length: 14 residues. V lost 6 bases, J lost 4 bases, and 5 bases stayed unmatched. CDR3 in DNA: TGTGCCAGCAGGCCGGGACAGGGGGTATACGAGCAGTACTTC. Its translation: CASRPGQGVYEQYF.

This rearrangement joins TRBV14 to TRBJ2-5; TRBD1 aligns across 9 bases. Germline V CDR1 and CDR2: SGHDN, FVKESK. There are 16 residues in the CDR3. Losses at the gene ends were 5 bases for V and 4 bases for J; bases not matched to a gene: 11. CDR3 bases: TGTGCCAGCAGCAGTCGACAGGGGGTAAATTTAGAGACCCAGTACTTC. As protein: CASSSRQGVNLETQYF.

The chain couples TRBV12-5 to TRBJ2-7; 8 bases match TRBD2. With 3 bases clipped from V and 0 bases from J, the junction kept 4 bases outside the gene matches. Germline values: CDR1 LGHNT, CDR2 FRNRAP. The CDR3 is made up of 15 amino acids. CDR3 coding DNA: TGTGCTAGTGGTTTAGAGAGCGGGGGCTCCTACGAGCAGTACTTC. This translates into CASGLESGGSYEQYF.

In its sample, this clone was seen once. The chain employs TRBV1 and TRBJ1-6; the table's D gene call, TRBD1, was not cross checked with the DNA. TRBV1 is flagged as a pseudogene. CDR3 length equals 16 residues. CDR3 loop: CTSSTSGQPYNSPLHF. CDR3 bases: TGCACCAGCAGCACCTCAGGACAGCCGTATAATTCACCCCTCCACTTT.

Here the CDR3 reads CASSLGLPGTDTQYF. DNA of the CDR3: TGCGCCAGCAGCTTGGGGCTTCCTGGCACAGATACGCAGTATTTT. This chain joins TRBV5-1 and TRBJ2-3; no clear D gene. V was cut by 0 bases and J by 1 base, with 9 bases left in between. Looked up from germline, CDR1 is SGHRS and CDR2 is YFSETQ. This CDR3 comprises 15 residues.

V usage is TRBV7-6 and J usage is TRBJ1-5; 7 nucleotides align to TRBD1. Germline V gene lookup returns CDR1 SGHVS and CDR2 FNYEAQ. Trimming cost V 5 bases and J 1 base; bases outside gene matches: 11. The CDR3 has 17 residues. The CDR3 protein is CASSPLQGGRSNQPQHF. CDR3 bases: TGTGCCAGCAGCCCCCTGCAAGGGGGCAGGAGCAATCAGCCCCAGCATTTT.

The rearrangement joins TRBV5-1 to TRBJ1-1; D possibly corresponds to TRBD1 (6 bases). CDR3 length: 14 residues. The V end lost 1 base, the J end lost 3 bases, and 10 bases lay between the germline ends. Germline V gene lookup returns CDR1 SGHRS and CDR2 YFSETQ. CDR3 bases: TGCGCCAGCAGCTTGACAGGGCCTGACACTGAAGCTTTCTTT. It encodes CASSLTGPDTEAFF.

This clone has just a few counts. The V and J genes are TRBV19 and TRBJ1-4; D not certain. From germline, CDR1 is LNHDA and CDR2 SQIVND (reference sequence). This CDR3 comprises 13 residues. V was clipped by 11 bases and J by 0 bases, with 10 bases between them. The CDR3 region is CAGRDPTNEKLFF. CDR3 coding DNA: TGTGCCGGGAGAGACCCAACTAATGAAAAACTGTTTTTT.